This T cell receptor beta chain stems from a study of blood T cell repertoires in COVID-19 (TCRdb year 2020). Turning to the overall study: Collaborator samples came from the United States, Italy and Spain and covered acute and convalescent phases of COVID-19. Deeply sampled blood TCRbeta repertoires from subjects exposed to, actively infected with, or recovered from COVID-19 were included in the dataset. Sample metadata almost always included a de-identified subject ID, COVID-19 status, age in years and sex. The material from the prospective study consisted of cDNA or gDNA derived from T cells, B-cell-depleted T cells, or PBMCs. Where available, HLA class I and class II types were obtained from metadata supplied by the sample provider rather than from assay-based typing. Samples were obtained from the ongoing ImmuneRACE study (first 160 participants) and from over a thousand subjects provided by 6 global collaborators. A freely available public database, intended as a resource for researchers studying the immune response to SARS-CoV-2, is where the repertoires were released. Here is what the overall study found, with its caveats: How much clinical and demographic metadata was included differed by source and by participant, and the metadata was provided uncurated.

Enrolling through a virtual design, the prospective study's participants ranged in age from roughly 18 to 95 years and lived across roughly 24 United States geographic areas. To assign participants to cohorts, the prospective study relied on clinical history that participants themselves reported in a screening survey and a study questionnaire. Mobile phlebotomists in the prospective study collected whole blood, serum and a nasopharyngeal or oropharyngeal swab from every participant. Participants in the prospective study had the option to provide additional blood draws and questionnaires over a roughly two-month period. Before DNA extraction, blood samples from the prospective study were shipped at room temperature or frozen. TCRbeta CDR3 regions were amplified from genomic DNA using the immunoSEQ Assay, a bias-controlled multiplex PCR. The authors' analysis ran thus. The number of nucleated cells in each sample was estimated from the amplification of reference gene primers within the assay. To quantify the absolute abundance of each unique TCRbeta CDR3 rearrangement, sequence reads were collapsed and filtered. For each sample, productive Simpson clonality was calculated as the square root of Simpson's diversity index over productive rearrangements. TCRdb holds this immuneACCESS table with in-frame rearrangements only. Some clones are missing; in checked studies, unresolved V genes explain under half, and the rest has no known cause. The D gene and trimming were derived from the DNA, and the V and J assignments and clone size from that table. The sample records some 230,000 clones, 85% to 90% of which are singletons. The ten largest clones represent roughly 3.7% of the sample.

In the case of this clone: This clone's antigen is unknown. No much larger clonotype is one base removed from it; base qualities were not supplied.

CDR1 MNHEY and CDR2 SVGAGI were looked up in the germline V gene. V is cut by 4 bases and J by 4 bases, and the space between the germline ends is 7 bases. Taken from cysteine to phenylalanine, the CDR3 has 12 residues. Here the CDR3 DNA is all that survives: 36 bases in frame from base 1. The receptor chain draws on TRBV6-5 and TRBJ1-2; the D segment could be TRBD1, given 5 matching bases. This TCR was sampled from a woman aged 18-29 years in a cohort exposed to, infected with or recovered from COVID-19 (not recorded which). Sequencing was done on a sample of PBMCs or T cells enriched from blood (not recorded which). The CDR3 in this case is CASSSTAYGYTF. The DNA sequence is TGTGCCAGCAGTTCGACAGCCTATGGCTACACCTTC.